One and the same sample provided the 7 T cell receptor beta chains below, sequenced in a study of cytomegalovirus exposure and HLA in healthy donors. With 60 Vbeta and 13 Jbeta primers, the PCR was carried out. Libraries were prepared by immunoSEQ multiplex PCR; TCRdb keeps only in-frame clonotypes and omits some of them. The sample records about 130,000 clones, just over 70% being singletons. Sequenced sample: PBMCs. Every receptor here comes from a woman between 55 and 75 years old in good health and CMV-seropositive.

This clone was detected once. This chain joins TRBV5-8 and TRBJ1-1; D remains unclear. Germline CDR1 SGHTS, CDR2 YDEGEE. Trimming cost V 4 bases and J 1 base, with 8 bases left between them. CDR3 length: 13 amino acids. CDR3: CASSRSGNTEAFF. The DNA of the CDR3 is TGTGCCAGCAGCCGCAGTGGGAACACTGAAGCTTTCTTT. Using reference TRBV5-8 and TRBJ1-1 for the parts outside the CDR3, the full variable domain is EAGVTQSPTHLIKTRGQQATLRCSPISGHTSVYWYQQALGLGLQFLLWYDEGEERNRGNFPPRFSGRQFPNYSSELNVNALELEDSALYLCASSRSGNTEAFFGQGTRLTVV.

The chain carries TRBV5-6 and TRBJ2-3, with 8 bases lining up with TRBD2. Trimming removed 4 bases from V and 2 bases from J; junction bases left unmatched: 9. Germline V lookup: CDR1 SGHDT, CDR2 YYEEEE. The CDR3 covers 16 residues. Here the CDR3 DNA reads TGTGCCAGCAGCGCCTTCTGGCGGGGGGTCACAGATACGCAGTATTTT. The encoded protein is CASSAFWRGVTDTQYF.

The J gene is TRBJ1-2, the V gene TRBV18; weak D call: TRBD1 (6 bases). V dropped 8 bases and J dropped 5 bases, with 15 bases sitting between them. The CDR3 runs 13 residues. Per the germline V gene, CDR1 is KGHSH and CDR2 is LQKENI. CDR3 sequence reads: CASRIFTGYGYTF. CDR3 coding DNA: TGTGCCAGCCGAATTTTTACAGGGTATGGCTACACCTTC.

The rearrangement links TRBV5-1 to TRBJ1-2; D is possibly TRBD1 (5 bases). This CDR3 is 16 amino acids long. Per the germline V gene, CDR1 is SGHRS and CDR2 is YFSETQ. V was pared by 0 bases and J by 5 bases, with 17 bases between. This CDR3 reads CASSLDRAQGGYGYTF. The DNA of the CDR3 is TGCGCCAGCAGCTTGGATAGGGCCCAGGGAGGGTATGGCTACACCTTC.

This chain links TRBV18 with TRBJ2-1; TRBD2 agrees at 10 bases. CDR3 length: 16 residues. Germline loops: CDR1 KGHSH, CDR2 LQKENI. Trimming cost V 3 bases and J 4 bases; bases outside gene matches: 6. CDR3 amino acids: CASSPPSGGLYNEQFF. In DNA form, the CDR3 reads TGTGCCAGCTCACCCCCTAGCGGGGGTTTGTACAATGAGCAGTTCTTC.

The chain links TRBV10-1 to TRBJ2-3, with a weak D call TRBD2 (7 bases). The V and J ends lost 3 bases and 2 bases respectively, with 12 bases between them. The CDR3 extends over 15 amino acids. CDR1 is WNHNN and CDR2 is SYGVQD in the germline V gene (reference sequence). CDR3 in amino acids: CASSDTGGTTDTQYF. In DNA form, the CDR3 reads TGCGCCAGCAGTGATACGGGGGGCACCACAGATACGCAGTATTTT.

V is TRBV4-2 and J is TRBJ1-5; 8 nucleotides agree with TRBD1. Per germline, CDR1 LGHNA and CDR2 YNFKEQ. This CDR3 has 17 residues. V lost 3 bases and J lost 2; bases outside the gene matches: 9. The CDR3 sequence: CASSHLQGGMGNQPQHF. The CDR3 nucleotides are TGTGCCAGCAGCCACCTACAGGGGGGAATGGGCAATCAGCCCCAGCATTTT.